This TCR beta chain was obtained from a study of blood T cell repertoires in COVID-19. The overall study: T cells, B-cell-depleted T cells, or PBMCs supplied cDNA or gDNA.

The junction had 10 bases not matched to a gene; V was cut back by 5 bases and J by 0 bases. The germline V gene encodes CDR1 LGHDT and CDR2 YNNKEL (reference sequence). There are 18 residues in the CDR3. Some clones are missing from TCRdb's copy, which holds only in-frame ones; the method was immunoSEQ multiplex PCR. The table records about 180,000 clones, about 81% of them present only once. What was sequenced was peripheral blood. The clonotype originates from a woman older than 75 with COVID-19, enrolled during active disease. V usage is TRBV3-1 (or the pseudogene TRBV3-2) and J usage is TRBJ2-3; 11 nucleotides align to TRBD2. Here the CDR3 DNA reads TGTGCCAGCAGCTTTCGGACTAGCGGGTTGTATAGCACAGATACGCAGTATTTT. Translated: CASSFRTSGLYSTDTQYF.